Each of the 20 T cell receptor beta chains below was sequenced from the same sample in a study of cytomegalovirus exposure and HLA in healthy donors. 13 Jbeta primers and 60 Vbeta primers were used for the PCR. Generated by immunoSEQ multiplex PCR, the TCRdb table keeps only in-frame clones and is missing some. The sample lists around 130,000 clones, around three quarters occurring once. The material sequenced was PBMCs. All receptors derive from a woman aged 45-60 years in good health and CMV-seronegative.

The CDR3 loop reads CAWSVPGDQVDGYTF. For the CDR3, the DNA is TGTGCCTGGAGTGTACCGGGGGACCAGGTGGATGGCTACACCTTC. The chain combines TRBV30 with TRBJ1-2, with D possibly TRBD1 on 5 matching bases. From germline, CDR1 is GTSNPN and CDR2 SVGIG (reference sequence). The CDR3 loop spans 15 amino acids. V was shortened by 0 bases and J by 6 bases, with 17 bases between the two germline ends. Supplemented by reference TRBV30 and TRBJ1-2, the full variable domain reads SQTIHQWPATLVQPVGSPLSLECTVEGTSNPNLYWYRQAAGRGLQLLFYSVGIGQISSEVPQNLSASRPQDRQFILSSKKLLLSDSGFYLCAWSVPGDQVDGYTFGSGTRLTVV.

The V gene is TRBV19, the J gene TRBJ1-1, with a tentative D call TRBD1 (6 bases). The ends were cut back, 3 bases at V and 5 bases at J, with 16 bases in the middle. Germline CDR1 and CDR2: LNHDA and SQIVND (reference sequence). This CDR3 contains 15 residues. The CDR3 is CASSIGAGAGTEAFF. The DNA of the CDR3 is TGTGCCAGTAGTATCGGGGCAGGGGCTGGGACTGAAGCTTTCTTT. The complete variable domain, with remaining parts taken from reference TRBV19 and TRBJ1-1, reads DGGITQSPKYLFRKEGQNVTLSCEQNLNHDAMYWYRQDPGQGLRLIYYSQIVNDFQKGDIAEGYSVSREKKESFPLTVTSAQKNPTAFYLCASSIGAGAGTEAFFGQGTRLTVV.

This clone was seen only once. CDR3 sequence (DNA): TGCGCCAGCAGCGCGGGGGGGGGCAGGGTTCAAGAGACCCAGTACTTC. Translation gives CASSAGGGRVQETQYF. The chain links TRBV5-1 to TRBJ2-5, with 9 bases aligning to TRBD2. J lost 2 bases, V lost 4 bases, and 9 bases had no gene match. The CDR3 has 16 amino acids. CDR1 and CDR2 (germline): SGHRS, YFSETQ. The full variable domain, with the rest looked up from reference TRBV5-1 and TRBJ2-5, is KAGVTQTPRYLIKTRGQQVTLSCSPISGHRSVSWYQQTPGQGLQFLFEYFSETQRNKGNFPGRFSGRQFSNSRSEMNVSTLELGDSALYLCASSAGGGRVQETQYFGPGTRLLVL.

The rearrangement uses TRBV14 and TRBJ2-5; 9 positions agree with TRBD2. J was trimmed by 2 bases and V by 7 bases; bases with no gene match: 20. This CDR3 has 19 amino acids. CDR1 and CDR2 (germline): SGHDN, FVKESK. CDR3 residues: CASTRRGGLILAGQETQYF. In DNA form, the CDR3 reads TGTGCCAGCACCCGCCGGGGGGGACTTATCCTAGCGGGACAAGAGACCCAGTACTTC.

The table lists this clone with a few counts. V usage is TRBV30 and J usage is TRBJ2-1, with 9 bases lining up with TRBD1. The trim removed 5 bases at V and 3 bases at J, leaving 5 bases unmatched. This CDR3 has 14 amino acids. Germline V gene sequence: CDR1 GTSNPN, CDR2 SVGIG (reference sequence). CDR3: CAWAGTGLYNEQFF. CDR3 sequence (DNA): TGTGCCTGGGCCGGGACAGGGCTCTACAATGAGCAGTTCTTC.

V gene TRBV7-2 combines with J gene TRBJ2-1; 7 positions match TRBD2. V lost 4 bases, J lost 2 bases, and 17 bases stayed unmatched. This CDR3 comprises 19 residues. Germline V lookup: CDR1 SGHTA, CDR2 FQGNSA. This CDR3 is CASSSNTHRGGSTYNEQFF. The CDR3 bases are TGTGCCAGCAGCTCCAACACTCATCGGGGCGGGAGCACCTACAATGAGCAGTTCTTC.

This rearrangement joins TRBV7-8 to TRBJ2-5, with D maybe TRBD2 (6 bases). The tail of the sequence fits TRBJ2-7 better, so the J call may be wrong. CDR3 length: 16 residues. CDR1 SGHVS and CDR2 FQNEAQ come from the germline V gene. CDR3 nucleotide sequence: TGTGCCAGCAGCTTAGTGGAGGGGCCGATAAACTACGAGCAGTACTTC. Its translation is CASSLVEGPINYEQYF.

This clone was seen more than once but under ten times. This chain connects TRBV14 to TRBJ2-3; 11 nucleotides agree with TRBD2. The CDR3 contains 16 residues. The V segment lost 1 base and the J segment 8 bases; nucleotides outside the gene matches: 8. Germline assignment: CDR1 SGHDN and CDR2 FVKESK. CDR3 in amino acids: CASSQGTSGPPVTQYF. The DNA of the CDR3 is TGTGCCAGCAGCCAAGGGACTAGCGGGCCCCCCGTTACGCAGTATTTT.

The chain links TRBV7-9 to TRBJ1-4; 7 bases map to TRBD1. The V and J ends lost 1 base and 4 bases, in that order; junction bases with no gene match: 3. Germline assignment: CDR1 SEHNR and CDR2 FQNEAQ (reference sequence). The CDR3 contains 15 residues. Here the CDR3 DNA reads TGTGCCAGCAGCTTAGTGGGACAGCTTAATGAAAAACTGTTTTTT. Amino acid sequence: CASSLVGQLNEKLFF.

The rearrangement uses TRBV6-5 and TRBJ2-4; possibly TRBD2 for D (5 bases). CDR3 length equals 15 residues. In germline, CDR1 is MNHEY, CDR2 SVGAGI. V was clipped by 4 bases and J by 3 bases, with 13 bases between them. CDR3 amino acids: CASSSPGIDKNIQYF. CDR3 bases: TGTGCCAGCAGTTCCCCCGGGATAGACAAAAACATTCAGTACTTC.

The V call is TRBV6-1, the J call TRBJ1-2; TRBD1 matches at 9 bases. Germline CDR1 reads MNHNS; CDR2 reads SASEGT. V trimming: 9 bases; J trimming: 9 bases; junction bases outside the gene matches: 8. The CDR3 runs to 12 residues. The CDR3 DNA follows: TGTGCCAGTACCCGGGACAGGGAACGCTACACCTTC. Translated, it gives CASTRDRERYTF.

The CDR3 nucleotides are TGCGCCAGCAGCTGGACCCCGGGACAGGGGGCGGCTAATGAAAAACTGTTTTTT. Translation gives CASSWTPGQGAANEKLFF. This chain uses TRBV5-1 with TRBJ1-4; TRBD1 agrees at 12 bases. There are 18 residues in the CDR3. V lost 3 bases to trimming and J lost 3 bases; unmatched junction nucleotides: 9. Germline V gives CDR1 SGHRS, CDR2 YFSETQ.

The chain is built from TRBV5-1 and TRBJ2-5; a possible D gene is TRBD2 (7 bases). This CDR3 is built from 14 residues. In germline, CDR1 is SGHRS, CDR2 YFSETQ. The V and J ends lost 2 bases and 5 bases respectively, with 13 bases between them. CDR3 amino acids: CASSLGLGGETQYF. CDR3 DNA: TGCGCCAGCAGCTTAGGACTAGGGGGGGAGACCCAGTACTTC.

The chain recombines TRBV4-1 with TRBJ2-5, with a weak D call TRBD2 (6 bases). Trimming shortened V by 3 bases and J by 3 bases, and 23 bases separated the two germline ends. This CDR3 region has 18 residues. CDR1 and CDR2 from the germline V gene are MGHRA and YSYEKL. CDR3 DNA sequence: TGCGCCAGCAGCCACGCAATGGGGGGACTCAAAGGGAAAGAGACCCAGTACTTC. It codes for CASSHAMGGLKGKETQYF.

J is TRBJ2-7 and V is TRBV30, with 8 bases fitting TRBD1. From germline, CDR1 is GTSNPN and CDR2 SVGIG (reference sequence). Losses at the gene ends were 5 bases for V and 1 base for J; bases not matched to a gene: 4. This CDR3 has 13 residues. In nucleotides, the CDR3 is TGTGCCTGGGGACAGGGCCGATCCTACGAGCAGTACTTC. Encoded protein: CAWGQGRSYEQYF.

This clone was observed a handful of times. The rearrangement links TRBV5-4 to TRBJ2-3; D may be TRBD1 (5 bases). CDR1 SGHNT and CDR2 YYREEE come from the germline V gene (reference sequence). V was trimmed by 4 bases and J by 1 base, leaving 13 bases between them. The CDR3 is made up of 15 amino acids. For the CDR3, the DNA is TGTGCCAGCAGCGTCGACAGCCTCGGCACAGATACGCAGTATTTT. Translation: CASSVDSLGTDTQYF. Full variable domain (rest looked up from reference TRBV5-4 and TRBJ2-3): ETGVTQSPTHLIKTRGQQVTLRCSSQSGHNTVSWYQQALGQGPQFIFQYYREEENGRGNFPPRFSGLQFPNYSSELNVNALELDDSALYLCASSVDSLGTDTQYFGPGTRLTVL.

This sequence joins TRBV5-1 and TRBJ1-1; 8 nucleotides align to TRBD1. The germline gives CDR1 SGHRS, CDR2 YFSETQ. The CDR3 is 15 amino acids. J gave up 3 bases and V 4 bases, and 8 bases lay outside the gene matches. The CDR3 DNA is TGCGCCAGCAGCATGCAGGGGGCCGTGGACACTGAAGCTTTCTTT. Translating it yields CASSMQGAVDTEAFF.

The chain links TRBV9 to TRBJ2-2; 10 bases fit TRBD1. V shed 4 bases and J 2 bases; nucleotides not matched to a gene: 11. CDR1 and CDR2 (germline): SGDLS, YYNGEE. CDR3 length equals 18 residues. The CDR3 DNA reads as TGTGCCAGCAGCCCAAGTTGGGGACAGGGGAGAAACACCGGGGAGCTGTTTTTT. This encodes CASSPSWGQGRNTGELFF. The whole variable domain, filled in from reference TRBV9 and TRBJ2-2, reads DSGVTQTPKHLITATGQRVTLRCSPRSGDLSVYWYQQSLDQGLQFLIQYYNGEERAKGNILERFSAQQFPDLHSELNLSSLELGDSALYFCASSPSWGQGRNTGELFFGEGSRLTVL.

J is TRBJ2-7 and V is TRBV27; a weak D match, TRBD1 (5 bases). V shed 2 bases and J shed 3 bases, with 11 bases lying between them. The CDR3 consists of 14 residues. CDR1 and CDR2 from the germline V gene are MNHEY and SMNVEV (reference sequence). The CDR3 DNA is TGTGCCAGCAGTTTACACGTCGACAGCTACGAGCAGTACTTC. Translating gives CASSLHVDSYEQYF.

This sequence joins TRBV7-3 and TRBJ2-3; 9 nucleotides line up with TRBD2. Germline V gene sequence: CDR1 SGHTA, CDR2 FQGTGA. This CDR3 region has 13 residues. With V trimmed by 3 bases and J by 5 bases, 0 bases remained unmatched. The chain's CDR3 is CASSLREGDTQYF. As DNA, the CDR3 is TGTGCCAGCAGCTTGCGGGAGGGAGATACGCAGTATTTT.